This is a list of T cell receptor beta chains from one sample in a study of beta chain features in type 1 diabetes. Libraries were prepared by immunoSEQ multiplex PCR; TCRdb keeps only in-frame clonotypes and omits some of them. The table includes 900,000 or so clones, 17% detected once. Material for sequencing was naive CD4+ T cells from blood. The receptors originated from a woman aged 18-29 years in good health. CDR3s include the opening cysteine and the closing phenylalanine or tryptophan. Not all rows give a size; the values are once, few, many and, for expanded clones, a class.

cdr3_aa clone_size v_call
CASSYSMLSGSYGYTF few TRBV6-5
CASSLSPAAKNIQYF few TRBV5-4
CASSQDRGYTGELFF - TRBV4-1
CASSLVGSGGYTGELFF - TRBV7-8
CASRGTSGSGETQYF few TRBV28
CASSLLAGVGEQFF few TRBV5-1
CASSLGAGRYNEQFF few TRBV7-2
CASSSDTQYF few TRBV6-1
CASSARQGWEETQYF few TRBV18
CASSLLDFNTGELFF - TRBV27
CASSQTRPGANTGELFF once TRBV7-2
CASSVEARDTQYF - TRBV9
CASGLDETQYF few TRBV7-2
CASSLRQGNYGYTF few TRBV7-2
CASSGTGTGILYEQYF - TRBV5-1
CASSRPPVGSGANVLTF - TRBV7-9
CASSSGITHSGLF few TRBV27
CASSSRDRGWTEAFF - TRBV6-1
CASSTQGDTEAFF - TRBV7-9
CASSPRDRDTEAFF - TRBV18
CASSGLAGGYNEQFF - TRBV4-2
CASSQLGGGGETQYF few TRBV25-1
CASSGVGGELFF - TRBV19
CASSIRRDTGELFF few TRBV19
CASSHPTVSGNTIYF few TRBV14
CASSVAQVPPYEQYF few TRBV9
CASSKTGPAGVTDTQYF few TRBV19
CASLLLSGANVLTF once TRBV7-2
CTGGTGGRVNTEAFF few TRBV1